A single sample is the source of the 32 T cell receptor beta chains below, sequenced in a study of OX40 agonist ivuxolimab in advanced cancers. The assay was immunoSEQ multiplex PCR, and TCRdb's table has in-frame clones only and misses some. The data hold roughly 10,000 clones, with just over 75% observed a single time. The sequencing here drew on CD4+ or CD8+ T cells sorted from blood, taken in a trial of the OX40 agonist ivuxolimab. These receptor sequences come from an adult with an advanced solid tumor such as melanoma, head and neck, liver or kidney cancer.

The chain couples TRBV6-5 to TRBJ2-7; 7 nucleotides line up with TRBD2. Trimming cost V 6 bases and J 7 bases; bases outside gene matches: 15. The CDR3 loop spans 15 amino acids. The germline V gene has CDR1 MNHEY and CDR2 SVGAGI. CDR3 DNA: TGTGCCAGCAGCGGACCGCCAGAGGGGCGGGAGGAGCAGTACTTC. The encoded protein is CASSGPPEGREEQYF.

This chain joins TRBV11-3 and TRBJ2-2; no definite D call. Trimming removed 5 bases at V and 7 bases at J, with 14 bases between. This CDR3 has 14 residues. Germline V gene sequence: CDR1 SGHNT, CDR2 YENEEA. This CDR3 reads CASSPRGKNGELFF. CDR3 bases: TGTGCCAGCAGCCCGCGTGGGAAGAACGGGGAGCTGTTTTTT.

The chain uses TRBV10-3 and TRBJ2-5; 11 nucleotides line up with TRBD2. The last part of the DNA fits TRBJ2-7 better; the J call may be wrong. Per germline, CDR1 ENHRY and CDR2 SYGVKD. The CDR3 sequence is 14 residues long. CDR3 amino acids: CAIRELAGAYEQYF. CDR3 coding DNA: TGTGCCATCAGGGAACTAGCGGGAGCCTACGAGCAGTACTTC.

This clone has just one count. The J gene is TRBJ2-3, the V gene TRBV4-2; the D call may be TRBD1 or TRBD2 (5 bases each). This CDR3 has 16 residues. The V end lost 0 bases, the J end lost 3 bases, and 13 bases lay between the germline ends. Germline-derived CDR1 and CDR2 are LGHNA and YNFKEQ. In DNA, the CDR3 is TGTGCCAGCAGCCAAGAGAGGAGTTGGGGGACAGATACGCAGTATTTT. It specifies CASSQERSWGTDTQYF.

In DNA form, the CDR3 reads TGTGCCAGCAGCCCGGGGACAGGCCTGAACACTGAAGCTTTCTTT. This sequence encodes CASSPGTGLNTEAFF. The V call is TRBV9, the J call TRBJ1-1; 8 bases match TRBD1. Germline CDR1 is SGDLS and CDR2 is YYNGEE. This CDR3 spans 15 amino acids. Trimming cost V 4 bases and J 0 bases; bases outside gene matches: 5.

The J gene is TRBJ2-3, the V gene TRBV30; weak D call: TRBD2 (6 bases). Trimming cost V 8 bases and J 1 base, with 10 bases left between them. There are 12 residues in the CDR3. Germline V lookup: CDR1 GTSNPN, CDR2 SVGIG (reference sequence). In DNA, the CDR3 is TGTGCCGGATGGGGGGGCACAGATACGCAGTATTTT. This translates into CAGWGGTDTQYF. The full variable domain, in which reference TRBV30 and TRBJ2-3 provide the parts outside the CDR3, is SQTIHQWPATLVQPVGSPLSLECTVEGTSNPNLYWYRQAAGRGLQLLFYSVGIGQISSEVPQNLSASRPQDRQFILSSKKLLLSDSGFYLCAGWGGTDTQYFGPGTRLTVL.

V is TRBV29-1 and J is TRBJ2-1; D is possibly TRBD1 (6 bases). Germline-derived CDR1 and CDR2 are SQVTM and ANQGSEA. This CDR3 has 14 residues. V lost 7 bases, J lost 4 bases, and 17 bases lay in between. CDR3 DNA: TGCAGCGCCTCCCGGGACAAAGATTACAATGAGCAGTTCTTC. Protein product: CSASRDKDYNEQFF.

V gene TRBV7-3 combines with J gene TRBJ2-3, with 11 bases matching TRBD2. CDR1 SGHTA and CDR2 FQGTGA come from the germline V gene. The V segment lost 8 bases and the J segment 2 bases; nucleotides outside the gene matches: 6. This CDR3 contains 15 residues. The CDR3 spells CASRELAGVTDTQYF. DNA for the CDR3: TGTGCCAGCCGCGAACTAGCGGGGGTCACAGATACGCAGTATTTT. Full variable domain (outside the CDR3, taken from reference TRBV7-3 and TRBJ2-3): GAGVSQTPSNKVTEKGKYVELRCDPISGHTALYWYRQSLGQGPEFLIYFQGTGAADDSGLPNDRFFAVRPEGSVSTLKIQRTERGDSAVYLCASRELAGVTDTQYFGPGTRLTVL.

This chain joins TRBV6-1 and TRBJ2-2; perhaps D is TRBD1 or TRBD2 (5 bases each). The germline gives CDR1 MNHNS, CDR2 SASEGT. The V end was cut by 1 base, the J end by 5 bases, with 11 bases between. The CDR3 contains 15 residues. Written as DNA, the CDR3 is TGTGCCAGCAGTGAAGTTGGGACGGTGACCGGGGAGCTGTTTTTT. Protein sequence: CASSEVGTVTGELFF.

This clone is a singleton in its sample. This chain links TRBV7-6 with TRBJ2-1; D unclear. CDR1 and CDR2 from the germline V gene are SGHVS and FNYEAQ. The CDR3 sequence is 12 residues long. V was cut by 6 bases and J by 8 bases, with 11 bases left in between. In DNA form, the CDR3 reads TGTGCCAGCAGGTCAAAGGGCTATGAGCAGTTCTTC. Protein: CASRSKGYEQFF.

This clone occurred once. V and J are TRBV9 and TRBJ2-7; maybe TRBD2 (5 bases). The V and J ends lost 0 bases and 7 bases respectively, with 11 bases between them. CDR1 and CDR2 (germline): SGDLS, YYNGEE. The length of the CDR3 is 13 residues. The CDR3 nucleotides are TGTGCCAGCAGCGTAGGACTCTCGGGGGAGCAGTACTTC. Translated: CASSVGLSGEQYF.

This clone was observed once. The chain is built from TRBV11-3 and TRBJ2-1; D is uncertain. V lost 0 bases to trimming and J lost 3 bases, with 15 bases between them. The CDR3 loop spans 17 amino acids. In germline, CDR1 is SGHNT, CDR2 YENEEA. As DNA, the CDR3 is TGTGCCAGCAGCTTAGATCGCGGCGGCCTGTACTACAATGAGCAGTTCTTC. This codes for CASSLDRGGLYYNEQFF.

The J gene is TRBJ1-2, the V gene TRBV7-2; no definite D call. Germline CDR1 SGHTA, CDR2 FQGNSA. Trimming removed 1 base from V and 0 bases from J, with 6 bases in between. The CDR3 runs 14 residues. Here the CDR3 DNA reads TGTGCCAGCAGCTTAGTTCCTTCTAACTATGGCTACACCTTC. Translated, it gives CASSLVPSNYGYTF.

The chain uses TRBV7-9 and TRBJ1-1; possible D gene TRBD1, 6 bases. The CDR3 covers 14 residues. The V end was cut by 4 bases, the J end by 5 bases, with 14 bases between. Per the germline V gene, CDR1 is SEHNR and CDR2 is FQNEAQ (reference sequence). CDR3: CASSSTEGGTEAFF. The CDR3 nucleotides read TGTGCCAGCAGCTCCACCGAGGGGGGGACTGAAGCTTTCTTT.

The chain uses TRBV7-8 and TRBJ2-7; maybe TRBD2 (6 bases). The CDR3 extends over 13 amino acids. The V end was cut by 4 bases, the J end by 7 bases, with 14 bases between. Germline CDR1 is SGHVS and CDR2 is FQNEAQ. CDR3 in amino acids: CASSSPWRGEQYF. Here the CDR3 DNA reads TGTGCCAGCAGCTCACCTTGGAGGGGAGAGCAGTACTTC.

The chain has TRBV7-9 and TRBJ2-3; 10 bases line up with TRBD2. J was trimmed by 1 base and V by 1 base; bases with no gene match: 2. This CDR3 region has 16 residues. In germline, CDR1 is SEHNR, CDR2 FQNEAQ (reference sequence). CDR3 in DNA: TGTGCCAGCAGCTTAGTTGGACTAGCGGGCACAGATACGCAGTATTTT. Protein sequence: CASSLVGLAGTDTQYF.

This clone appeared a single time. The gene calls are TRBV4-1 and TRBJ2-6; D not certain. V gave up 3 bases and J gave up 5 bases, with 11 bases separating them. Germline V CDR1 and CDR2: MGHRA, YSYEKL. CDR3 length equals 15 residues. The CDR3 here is CASSQKDGWANVLTF. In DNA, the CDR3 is TGCGCCAGCAGCCAGAAGGACGGCTGGGCCAACGTCCTGACTTTC.

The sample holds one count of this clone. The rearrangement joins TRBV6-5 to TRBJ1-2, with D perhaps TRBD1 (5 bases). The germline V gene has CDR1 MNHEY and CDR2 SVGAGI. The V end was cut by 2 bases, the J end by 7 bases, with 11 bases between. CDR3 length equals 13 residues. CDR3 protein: CASSYGGSLGYTF. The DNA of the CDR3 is TGTGCCAGCAGTTACGGGGGGTCCCTTGGCTACACCTTC.

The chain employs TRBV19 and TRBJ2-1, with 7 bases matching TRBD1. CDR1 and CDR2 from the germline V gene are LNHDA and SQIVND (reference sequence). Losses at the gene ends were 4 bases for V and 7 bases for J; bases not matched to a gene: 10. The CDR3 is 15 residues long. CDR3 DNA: TGTGCCAGTAGTACCCGAGACAGGGCTGGTAATGAGCAGTTCTTC. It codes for CASSTRDRAGNEQFF.

The CDR3 sequence is CASSLSGPRAKLFF. CDR3 sequence (DNA): TGTGCCAGCAGTTTATCGGGCCCCAGGGCCAAACTGTTTTTT. The chain couples TRBV27 to TRBJ1-4, with TRBD1 as a possible D gene (5 bases). Trimming shortened V by 0 bases and J by 11 bases, and 13 bases separated the two germline ends. CDR1 is MNHEY and CDR2 is SMNVEV in the germline V gene (reference sequence). The CDR3 extends over 14 amino acids.

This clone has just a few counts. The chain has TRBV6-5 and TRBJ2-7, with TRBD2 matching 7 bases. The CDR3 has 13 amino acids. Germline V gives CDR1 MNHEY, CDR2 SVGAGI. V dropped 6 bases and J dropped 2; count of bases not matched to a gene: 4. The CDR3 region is CASSPTSTYEQYF. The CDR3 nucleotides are TGTGCCAGCAGCCCGACTAGCACCTACGAGCAGTACTTC.

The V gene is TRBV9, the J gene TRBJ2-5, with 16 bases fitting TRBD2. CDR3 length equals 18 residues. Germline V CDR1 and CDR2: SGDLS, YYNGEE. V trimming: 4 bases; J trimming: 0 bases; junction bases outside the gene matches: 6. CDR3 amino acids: CASSSGTSGRVYQETQYF. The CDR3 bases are TGTGCCAGCAGCTCCGGGACTAGCGGGAGGGTTTACCAAGAGACCCAGTACTTC.

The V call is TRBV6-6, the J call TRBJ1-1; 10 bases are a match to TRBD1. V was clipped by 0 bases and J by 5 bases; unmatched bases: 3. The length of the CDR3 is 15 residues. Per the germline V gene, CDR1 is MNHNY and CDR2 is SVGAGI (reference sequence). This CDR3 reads CASSYSPGQGTEAFF. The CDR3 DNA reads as TGTGCCAGCAGTTACTCCCCGGGACAGGGGACTGAAGCTTTCTTT.

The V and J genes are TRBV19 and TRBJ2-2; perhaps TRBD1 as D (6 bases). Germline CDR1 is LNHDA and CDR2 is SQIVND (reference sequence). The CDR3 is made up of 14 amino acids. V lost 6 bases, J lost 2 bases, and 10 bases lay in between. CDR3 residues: CASRTGINTGELFF. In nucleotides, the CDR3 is TGTGCCAGTAGGACAGGTATTAACACCGGGGAGCTGTTTTTT.

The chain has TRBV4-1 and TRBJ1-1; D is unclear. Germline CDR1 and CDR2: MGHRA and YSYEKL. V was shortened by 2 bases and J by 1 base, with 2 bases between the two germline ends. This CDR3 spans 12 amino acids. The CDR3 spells CASSQQNTEAFF. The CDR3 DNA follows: TGCGCCAGCAGCCAACAGAACACTGAAGCTTTCTTT.

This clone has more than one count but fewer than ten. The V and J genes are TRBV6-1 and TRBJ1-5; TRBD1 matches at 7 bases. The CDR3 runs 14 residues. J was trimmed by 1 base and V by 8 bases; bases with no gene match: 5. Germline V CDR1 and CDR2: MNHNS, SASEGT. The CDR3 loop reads CASFGGQSNQPQHF. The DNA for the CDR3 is TGTGCCAGCTTCGGGGGACAGAGCAATCAGCCCCAGCATTTT.

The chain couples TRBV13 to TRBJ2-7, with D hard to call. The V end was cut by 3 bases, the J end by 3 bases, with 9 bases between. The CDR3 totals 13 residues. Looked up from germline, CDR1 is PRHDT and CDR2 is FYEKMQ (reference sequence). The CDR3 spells CASSLVSDYEQYF. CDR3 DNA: TGTGCCAGCAGCTTGGTTTCCGACTACGAGCAGTACTTC. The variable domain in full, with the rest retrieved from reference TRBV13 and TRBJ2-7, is AAGVIQSPRHLIKEKRETATLKCYPIPRHDTVYWYQQGPGQDPQFLISFYEKMQSDKGSIPDRFSAQQFSDYHSELNMSSLELGDSALYFCASSLVSDYEQYFGPGTRLTVT.

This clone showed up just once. CDR3 region: CASSPVKALWDTEAFF. Written as DNA, the CDR3 is TGTGCCAGCTCACCAGTAAAAGCCCTCTGGGACACTGAAGCTTTCTTT. The chain uses TRBV18 and TRBJ1-1; D call uncertain. V lost 2 bases and J 3 bases, leaving 16 bases between the germline ends. The CDR3 contains 16 residues. CDR1 and CDR2 (germline): KGHSH, LQKENI. Based on the CDR3 plus reference TRBV18 and TRBJ1-1, the full variable domain is NAGVMQNPRHLVRRRGQEARLRCSPMKGHSHVYWYRQLPEEGLKFMVYLQKENIIDESGMPKERFSAEFPKEGPSILRIQQVVRGDSAAYFCASSPVKALWDTEAFFGQGTRLTVV.

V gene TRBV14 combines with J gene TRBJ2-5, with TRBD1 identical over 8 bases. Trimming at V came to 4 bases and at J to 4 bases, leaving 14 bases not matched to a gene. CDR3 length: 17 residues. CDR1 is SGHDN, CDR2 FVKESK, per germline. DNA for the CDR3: TGTGCCAGCAGCCCCGTCGGGGGCACAGGGGGAGGAGAGACCCAGTACTTC. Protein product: CASSPVGGTGGGETQYF.

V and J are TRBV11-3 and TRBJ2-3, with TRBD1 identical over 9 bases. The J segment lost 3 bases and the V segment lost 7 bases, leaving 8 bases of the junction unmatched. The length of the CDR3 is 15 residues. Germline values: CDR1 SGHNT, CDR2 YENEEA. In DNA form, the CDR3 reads TGTGCCAGCACCCTTAACAGGGGGCGGACAGATACGCAGTATTTT. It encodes CASTLNRGRTDTQYF.

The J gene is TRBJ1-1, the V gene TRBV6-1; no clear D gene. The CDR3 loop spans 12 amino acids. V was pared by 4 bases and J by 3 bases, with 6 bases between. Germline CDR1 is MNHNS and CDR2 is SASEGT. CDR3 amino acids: CASSVPDTEAFF. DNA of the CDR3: TGTGCCAGCAGTGTACCGGACACTGAAGCTTTCTTT.

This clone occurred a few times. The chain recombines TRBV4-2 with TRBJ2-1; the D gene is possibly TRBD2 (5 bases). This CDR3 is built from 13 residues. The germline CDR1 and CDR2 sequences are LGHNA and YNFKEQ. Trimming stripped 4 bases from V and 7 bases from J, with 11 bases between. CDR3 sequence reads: CASSLAGGNEQFF. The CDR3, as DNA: TGTGCCAGCAGCCTGGCGGGTGGTAATGAGCAGTTCTTC.